These T cell receptor beta chains were read from a single sample in a study of naive and memory T cell subsets. TCRdb analysed the UMI-ligation and nested PCR reads with MiXCR anew, one entry per CDR3 protein. The table shows over 65,000 distinct CDR3 sequences, with over 9% occurring only once. The material sequenced was naive CD8+ T cells from blood. These receptors originate from a human donor in good health. Each CDR3 is given with its conserved first and last residue. D genes are given only for firm matches. Clone size is given for some rows only: seen once, a few or many times, or a class if the clone is expanded.

D gene: TRBD2; V gene: TRBV29-1; clone size: many; J gene: TRBJ2-7; CDR3 DNA: TGCAGCGTTGAAGGGGGGGAGGGGATATACGAGCAGTACTTC; CDR3 protein: CSVEGGEGIYEQYF
D gene: NA; V gene: TRBV4-2; clone size: few; J gene: TRBJ2-1; CDR3 DNA: TGTGCCAGCAGCCAAGGCAGGGGCAATGAGCAGTTCTTC; CDR3 protein: CASSQGRGNEQFF
D gene: NA; V gene: TRBV6-2/TRBV6-3; clone size: NA; J gene: TRBJ2-7; CDR3 DNA: TGTGCCAGCAGTTACTCGAGTGCGGCGTCACAGTACTTC; CDR3 protein: CASSYSSAASQYF
D gene: NA; V gene: TRBV6-1; clone size: many; J gene: TRBJ2-1; CDR3 DNA: TGTGCCAGCAGTGTTTACAATGAGCAGTTCTTC; CDR3 protein: CASSVYNEQFF
D gene: NA; V gene: TRBV27; clone size: many; J gene: TRBJ2-1; CDR3 DNA: TGTGCCAGCACCTACCGGCGCGGTAGCGAGCAGTTCTTC; CDR3 protein: CASTYRRGSEQFF
D gene: NA; V gene: TRBV7-2; clone size: NA; J gene: TRBJ2-5; CDR3 DNA: TGTGCCAGCAGCTTAGAGGGCAGGACCCAGTACTTC; CDR3 protein: CASSLEGRTQYF
D gene: NA; V gene: TRBV7-2; clone size: many; J gene: TRBJ1-5; CDR3 DNA: TGTGCCAGCAGCTTATTCCTAGTTAGCAATCAGCCCCAGCATTTT; CDR3 protein: CASSLFLVSNQPQHF
D gene: TRBD1; V gene: TRBV20-1; clone size: few; J gene: TRBJ1-5; CDR3 DNA: TGCAGTGCTCCCAAATTAATTCCGGGACAGATAGCCCATAGCAATCAGCCCCAGCATTTT; CDR3 protein: CSAPKLIPGQIAHSNQPQHF
D gene: TRBD2; V gene: TRBV7-3; clone size: NA; J gene: TRBJ2-1; CDR3 DNA: TGTGCCAGCAGCTCCCCGGCCGGACTAGAGAGGGATGAGCAGTTCTTC; CDR3 protein: CASSSPAGLERDEQFF
D gene: NA; V gene: TRBV28; clone size: many; J gene: TRBJ2-3; CDR3 DNA: TGTGCCAGCAGCTCAGAGACATCTAGCACAGATACGCAGTATTTT; CDR3 protein: CASSSETSSTDTQYF
D gene: NA; V gene: TRBV6-4; clone size: NA; J gene: TRBJ2-1; CDR3 DNA: TGTGCCAGCGCGGACACCGTTAGAAATGAGCAGTTCTTC; CDR3 protein: CASADTVRNEQFF
D gene: TRBD1; V gene: TRBV6-5; clone size: many; J gene: TRBJ1-1; CDR3 DNA: TGTGCCAGCATGAGAGGGACAGCCACCGGTGGACGGACTGAAGCTTTCTTT; CDR3 protein: CASMRGTATGGRTEAFF
D gene: NA; V gene: TRBV29-1; clone size: NA; J gene: TRBJ1-4; CDR3 DNA: TGCAGCGTTGAAATGGGATTAGGGGAAAAACTGTTTTTT; CDR3 protein: CSVEMGLGEKLFF
D gene: TRBD2; V gene: TRBV27; clone size: many; J gene: TRBJ2-7; CDR3 DNA: TGTGCCAGCAGTATGGGACTAGCCTACGAGCAGTACTTC; CDR3 protein: CASSMGLAYEQYF
D gene: NA; V gene: TRBV27; clone size: NA; J gene: TRBJ2-3; CDR3 DNA: TGTGCCAGCAGTTTCTCCCGAGGGGTTACGCAGTATTTT; CDR3 protein: CASSFSRGVTQYF
D gene: NA; V gene: TRBV29-1; clone size: few; J gene: TRBJ1-2; CDR3 DNA: TGCAGCGTTGAAATGCGGCATGGCTACACCTTC; CDR3 protein: CSVEMRHGYTF
D gene: NA; V gene: TRBV20-1; clone size: many; J gene: TRBJ2-7; CDR3 DNA: TGCAGTGCACTCGATCTAGCCGTCTTGGGGGAGCAGTACTTC; CDR3 protein: CSALDLAVLGEQYF
D gene: TRBD2; V gene: TRBV27; clone size: NA; J gene: TRBJ2-2; CDR3 DNA: TGTGCCAGCAGTGATGGGAGGGCCGGGGAGCTGTTTTTT; CDR3 protein: CASSDGRAGELFF
D gene: NA; V gene: TRBV2; clone size: NA; J gene: TRBJ2-6; CDR3 DNA: TGTGCCAGTAAGGGGGTAACCTCTGGGGCCAACGTCCTGACTTTC; CDR3 protein: CASKGVTSGANVLTF
D gene: NA; V gene: TRBV14; clone size: many; J gene: TRBJ2-7; CDR3 DNA: TGTGCCAGCAGCCAAGGGCAGGGTGAAACCTACGAGCAGTACTTC; CDR3 protein: CASSQGQGETYEQYF
D gene: TRBD2; V gene: TRBV20-1; clone size: NA; J gene: TRBJ2-1; CDR3 DNA: TGCAGTGCTAGAGAGCGGGAGAAGGTTAACAATGAGCAGTTCTTC; CDR3 protein: CSAREREKVNNEQFF
D gene: NA; V gene: TRBV25-1; clone size: many; J gene: TRBJ2-7; CDR3 DNA: TGTGCCAGCATTCCCTCGAGGCCGGCGTTCTACGAGCAGTACTTC; CDR3 protein: CASIPSRPAFYEQYF
D gene: TRBD2; V gene: TRBV7-9; clone size: many; J gene: TRBJ2-7; CDR3 DNA: TGTGCCAGCAGCTTAGCTAGCGGGACCTACGAGCAGTACTTC; CDR3 protein: CASSLASGTYEQYF
D gene: NA; V gene: TRBV20-1; clone size: many; J gene: TRBJ2-3; CDR3 DNA: TGCAGTGCCCCCCGGCAGGGGAGGAGGTATGGCACAGATACGCAGTATTTT; CDR3 protein: CSAPRQGRRYGTDTQYF
D gene: TRBD2; V gene: TRBV28; clone size: few; J gene: TRBJ2-2; CDR3 DNA: TGTGCCAGCAGTACTCCCTCGGGGGGGGTCACCGGGGAGCTGTTTTTT; CDR3 protein: CASSTPSGGVTGELFF
D gene: NA; V gene: TRBV5-4; clone size: few; J gene: TRBJ1-5; CDR3 DNA: TGTGCCAGCAGCTTGCACGGGGCCAATCAGCCCCAGCATTTT; CDR3 protein: CASSLHGANQPQHF
D gene: NA; V gene: TRBV4-1; clone size: NA; J gene: TRBJ1-2; CDR3 DNA: TGCGCCAGCAGCCAAGGATCGATGCAGTTTAACTATGGCTACACCTTC; CDR3 protein: CASSQGSMQFNYGYTF
D gene: NA; V gene: TRBV20-1; clone size: many; J gene: TRBJ2-3; CDR3 DNA: TGCAGTGCTCGGGGAGGCGGAGAGACTAGCACAGATACGCAGTATTTT; CDR3 protein: CSARGGGETSTDTQYF
D gene: TRBD2; V gene: TRBV20-1; clone size: many; J gene: TRBJ2-5; CDR3 DNA: TGCAGTGCCCAACCGACGGAATGGGGGGGACTAGCTTTAGAGACCCAGTACTTC; CDR3 protein: CSAQPTEWGGLALETQYF
D gene: NA; V gene: TRBV4-2; clone size: few; J gene: TRBJ2-7; CDR3 DNA: TGTGCCAGCAGCCCGTCTAGCCCGATCTACGAGCAGTACTTC; CDR3 protein: CASSPSSPIYEQYF
D gene: NA; V gene: TRBV29-1; clone size: NA; J gene: TRBJ1-1; CDR3 DNA: TGCAGCGTTGAAGATCTGTCAGAAACTGAAGCTTTCTTT; CDR3 protein: CSVEDLSETEAFF
D gene: NA; V gene: TRBV27; clone size: few; J gene: TRBJ2-3; CDR3 DNA: TGTGCCAGCAGTCCCGTTCGGGTGGATACGCAGTATTTT; CDR3 protein: CASSPVRVDTQYF
D gene: TRBD2; V gene: TRBV6-2/TRBV6-3; clone size: NA; J gene: TRBJ2-3; CDR3 DNA: TGTGCCAGCAGTTACTCGACGTCTAGCGGGCAGACAGATACGCAGTATTTT; CDR3 protein: CASSYSTSSGQTDTQYF
D gene: NA; V gene: TRBV4-3; clone size: NA; J gene: TRBJ2-1; CDR3 DNA: TGCGCCAGCAGCCAAGAATGGGCCGGTTACAATGAGCAGTTCTTC; CDR3 protein: CASSQEWAGYNEQFF
D gene: NA; V gene: TRBV4-2; clone size: many; J gene: TRBJ2-1; CDR3 DNA: TGTGCCAGCAGCCTAACGATGGGGGTAGCCGATGAGCAGTTCTTC; CDR3 protein: CASSLTMGVADEQFF
D gene: TRBD1; V gene: TRBV10-3; clone size: many; J gene: TRBJ2-3; CDR3 DNA: TGTGCCATCAGTGAGTCTACTACAGGGGGCACAGATACGCAGTATTTT; CDR3 protein: CAISESTTGGTDTQYF
D gene: TRBD2; V gene: TRBV25-1; clone size: many; J gene: TRBJ2-2; CDR3 DNA: TGTGCCAGCAGTCTGCTAGCGGACACCGGGGAGCTGTTTTTT; CDR3 protein: CASSLLADTGELFF
D gene: NA; V gene: TRBV20-1; clone size: few; J gene: TRBJ2-7; CDR3 DNA: TGCAGTGCTAGAGATCTGAGGGGGGCCTACGAGCAGTACTTC; CDR3 protein: CSARDLRGAYEQYF
D gene: TRBD1; V gene: TRBV4-1; clone size: many; J gene: TRBJ2-7; CDR3 DNA: TGCGCCAGCAGGTCTCCGGGACAGGGAAACGAGCAGTACTTC; CDR3 protein: CASRSPGQGNEQYF
D gene: TRBD2; V gene: TRBV29-1; clone size: few; J gene: TRBJ2-2; CDR3 DNA: TGCAGCGCAGCGGGAGGGCTAAACACCGGGGAGCTGTTTTTT; CDR3 protein: CSAAGGLNTGELFF
D gene: TRBD2; V gene: TRBV7-2; clone size: many; J gene: TRBJ2-1; CDR3 DNA: TGTGCCAGCAGCCCCCGGACTAGCGGGAAGTCCTACAATGAGCAGTTCTTC; CDR3 protein: CASSPRTSGKSYNEQFF
D gene: TRBD2; V gene: TRBV2; clone size: few; J gene: TRBJ2-1; CDR3 DNA: TGTGCCAGCAGCGTTAGGACTAGCGCACAAACCTACAATGAGCAGTTCTTC; CDR3 protein: CASSVRTSAQTYNEQFF
D gene: TRBD2; V gene: TRBV9; clone size: few; J gene: TRBJ2-7; CDR3 DNA: TGTGCCAGCGGGGGTGGCGGGGGTACCTACGAGCAGTACTTC; CDR3 protein: CASGGGGGTYEQYF
D gene: NA; V gene: TRBV6-2/TRBV6-3; clone size: few; J gene: TRBJ1-1; CDR3 DNA: TGTGCCAGCAGTATTACAGTTACTGAAGCTTTCTTT; CDR3 protein: CASSITVTEAFF
D gene: NA; V gene: TRBV4-2; clone size: many; J gene: TRBJ2-7; CDR3 DNA: TGTGCCAGCAGCCAAGAAACCACGTATGAGCAGTACTTC; CDR3 protein: CASSQETTYEQYF
D gene: TRBD2; V gene: TRBV9; clone size: NA; J gene: TRBJ2-2; CDR3 DNA: TGTGCCAGCAGCGTAAATCCCCGGGAGGGAAACGCCGGGGAGCTGTTTTTT; CDR3 protein: CASSVNPREGNAGELFF
D gene: TRBD1; V gene: TRBV7-8; clone size: few; J gene: TRBJ2-3; CDR3 DNA: TGTGCCAGCAGCTTACGACAGGGGGCCACAGATACGCAGTATTTT; CDR3 protein: CASSLRQGATDTQYF
D gene: TRBD1; V gene: TRBV7-6; clone size: NA; J gene: TRBJ1-1; CDR3 DNA: TGTGCCAGCAGCTGGGGGACAGGGCCACTGAACACTGAAGCTTTCTTT; CDR3 protein: CASSWGTGPLNTEAFF
D gene: TRBD1; V gene: TRBV7-9; clone size: many; J gene: TRBJ1-1; CDR3 DNA: TGTGCCAGCAGCGCCAGGGACAGTCGAGGAGAAGCTTTCTTT; CDR3 protein: CASSARDSRGEAFF